This entry features one T cell receptor (beta chain) sequence. Its antigen is currently unknown. V shed 5 bases and J shed 7 bases, with 15 bases lying between them. This CDR3 has 14 residues. Germline V lookup: CDR1 PRHDT, CDR2 FYEKMQ (reference sequence). These data come from a study of cytomegalovirus exposure and HLA in healthy donors. Study observations and caveats: Altogether, 164 TCR beta chains were recorded as cytomegalovirus-associated.

PCR used 60 Vbeta primers and 13 Jbeta primers. The data were produced by immunoSEQ multiplex PCR, yet TCRdb's version contains in-frame clones alone and is incomplete. The table shows about 120,000 clones, with about 66% occurring only once. The gene calls are TRBV13 and TRBJ2-1, with D possibly being TRBD2 (5 bases). Input material: PBMCs. The receptor was isolated from a man aged 25 to 40 in good health and CMV-seropositive. The CDR3 loop is CASSERAYGNEQFF. CDR3 nucleotides: TGTGCCAGCAGCGAGAGGGCTTACGGGAATGAGCAGTTCTTC.